The entry below gives a single T cell receptor beta chain sequence along with its context. Its target is not known. This sample is part of a study of cytomegalovirus exposure and HLA in healthy donors. Study as a whole: An early data release held about 85 million unique TCRs from HLA-typed donors. Findings and caveats of the study: Earlier results showed most TCR beta V segments being productive about 90% or about 30% of the time. Reported performance of the classifier showed diagnosis of cytomegalovirus status with high specificity and sensitivity.

The CDR3 is 15 amino acids. Germline CDR1 reads SGHTS; CDR2 reads YDEGEE. Trimming cost V 7 bases and J 0 bases; bases outside gene matches: 8. In the PCR, 60 Vbeta and 13 Jbeta primers were used. Measured with immunoSEQ multiplex PCR; TCRdb has only the in-frame clones, and not every one. The sample carries about 180,000 clones, about 77% recorded once. When sampled, the donors appeared nominally healthy, though they likely had unrecorded immune exposures. The chain carries TRBV5-8 and TRBJ1-2, with TRBD1 identical over 8 bases. Sequencing was performed on PBMCs. This sequence originates from a young woman in good health and CMV-seropositive. CDR3 nucleotides: TGTGCCAGCTCTCCGACAGGGGTCGCTAACTATGGCTACACCTTC. Its translation is CASSPTGVANYGYTF.